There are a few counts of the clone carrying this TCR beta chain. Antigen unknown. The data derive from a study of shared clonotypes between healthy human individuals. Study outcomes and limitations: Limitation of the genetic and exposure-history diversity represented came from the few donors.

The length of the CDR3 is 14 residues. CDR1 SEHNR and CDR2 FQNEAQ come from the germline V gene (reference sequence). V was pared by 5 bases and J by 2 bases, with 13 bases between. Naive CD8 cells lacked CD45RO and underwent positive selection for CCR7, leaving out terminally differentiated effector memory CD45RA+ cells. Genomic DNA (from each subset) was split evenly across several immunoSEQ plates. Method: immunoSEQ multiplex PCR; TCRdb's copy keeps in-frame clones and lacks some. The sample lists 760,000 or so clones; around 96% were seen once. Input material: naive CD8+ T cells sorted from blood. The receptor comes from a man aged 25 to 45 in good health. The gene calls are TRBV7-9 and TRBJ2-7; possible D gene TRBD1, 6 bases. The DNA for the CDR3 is TGTGCCAGCAGCCCGGAGACAGGCGCCTACGAGCAGTACTTC. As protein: CASSPETGAYEQYF.